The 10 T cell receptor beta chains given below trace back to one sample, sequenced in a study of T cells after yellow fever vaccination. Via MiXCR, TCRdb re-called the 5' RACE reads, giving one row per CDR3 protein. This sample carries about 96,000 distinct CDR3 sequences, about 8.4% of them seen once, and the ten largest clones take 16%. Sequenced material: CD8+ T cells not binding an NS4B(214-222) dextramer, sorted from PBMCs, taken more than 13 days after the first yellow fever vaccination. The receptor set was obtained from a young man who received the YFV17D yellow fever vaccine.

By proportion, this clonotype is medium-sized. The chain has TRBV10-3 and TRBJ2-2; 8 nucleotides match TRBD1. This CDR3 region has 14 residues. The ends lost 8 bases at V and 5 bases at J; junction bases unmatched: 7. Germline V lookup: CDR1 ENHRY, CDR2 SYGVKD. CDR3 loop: CAIQDRDVTGELFF. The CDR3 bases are TGTGCCATCCAGGACAGGGATGTGACCGGGGAGCTGTTTTTT.

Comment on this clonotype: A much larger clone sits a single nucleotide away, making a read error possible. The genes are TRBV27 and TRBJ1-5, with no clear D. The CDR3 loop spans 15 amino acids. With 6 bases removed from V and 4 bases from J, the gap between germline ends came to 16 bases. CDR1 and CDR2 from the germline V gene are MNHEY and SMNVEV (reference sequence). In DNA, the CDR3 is TGTGCCAGCAGCCCGGCAGGTGTCATGAATCAGCCCCAGCATTTT. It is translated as CASSPAGVMNQPQHF.

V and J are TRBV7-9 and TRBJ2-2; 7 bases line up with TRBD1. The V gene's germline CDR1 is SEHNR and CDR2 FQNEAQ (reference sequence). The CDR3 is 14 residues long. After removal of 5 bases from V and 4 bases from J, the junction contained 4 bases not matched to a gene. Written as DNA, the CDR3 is TGTGCCAGCAGCGGCCGACAGGGCACCGGGGAGCTGTTTTTT. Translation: CASSGRQGTGELFF.

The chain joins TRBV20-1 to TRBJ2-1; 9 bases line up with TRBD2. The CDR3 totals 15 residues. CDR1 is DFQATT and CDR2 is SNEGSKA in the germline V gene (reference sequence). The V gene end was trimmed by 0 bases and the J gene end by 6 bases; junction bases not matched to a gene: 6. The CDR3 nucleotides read TGCAGTGCTAGAGATGGGGGTAGCGGGGGCAATGAGCAGTTCTTC. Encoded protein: CSARDGGSGGNEQFF.

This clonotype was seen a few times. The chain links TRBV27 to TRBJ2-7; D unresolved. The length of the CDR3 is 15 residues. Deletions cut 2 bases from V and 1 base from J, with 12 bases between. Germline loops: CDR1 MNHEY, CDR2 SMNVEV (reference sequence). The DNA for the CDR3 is TGTGCCAGCAGTTTAGGCGCCCGGGTTTCCTACGAGCAGTACTTC. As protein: CASSLGARVSYEQYF.

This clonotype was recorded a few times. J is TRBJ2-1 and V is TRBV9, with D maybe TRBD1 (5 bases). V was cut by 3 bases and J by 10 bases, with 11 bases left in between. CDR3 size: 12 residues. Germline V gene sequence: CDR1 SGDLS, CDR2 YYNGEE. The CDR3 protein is CASSGQGREQFF. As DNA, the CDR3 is TGTGCCAGCAGCGGCCAGGGCAGAGAGCAGTTCTTC.

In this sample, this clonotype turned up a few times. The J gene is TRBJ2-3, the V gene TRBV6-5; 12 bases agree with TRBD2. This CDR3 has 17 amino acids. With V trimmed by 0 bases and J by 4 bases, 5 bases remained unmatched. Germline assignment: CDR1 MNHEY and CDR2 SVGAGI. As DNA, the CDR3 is TGTGCCAGCAGTTACTCTCTAGCGGGGGGGCCAGCAGATACGCAGTATTTT. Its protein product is CASSYSLAGGPADTQYF.

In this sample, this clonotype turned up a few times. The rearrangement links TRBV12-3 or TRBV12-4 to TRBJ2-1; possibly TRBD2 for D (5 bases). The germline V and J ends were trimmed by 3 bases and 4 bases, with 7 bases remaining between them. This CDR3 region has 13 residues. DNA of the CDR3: TGTGCCAGCAGTTTTTCGGGGTACAATGAGCAGTTCTTC. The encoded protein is CASSFSGYNEQFF.

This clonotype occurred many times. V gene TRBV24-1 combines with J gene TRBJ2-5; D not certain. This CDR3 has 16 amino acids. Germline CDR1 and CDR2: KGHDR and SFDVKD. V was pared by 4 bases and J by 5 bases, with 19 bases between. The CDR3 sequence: CATSDPGSSGLETQYF. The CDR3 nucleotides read TGTGCCACCAGTGACCCTGGATCTTCGGGTCTGGAGACCCAGTACTTC.

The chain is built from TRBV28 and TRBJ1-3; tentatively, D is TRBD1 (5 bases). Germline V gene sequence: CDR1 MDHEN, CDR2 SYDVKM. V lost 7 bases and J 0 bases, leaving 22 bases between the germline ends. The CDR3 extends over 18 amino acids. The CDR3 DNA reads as TGTGCCAGCATTACCCGGGACCCGGACGGCTACTCTGGAAACACCATATATTTT. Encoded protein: CASITRDPDGYSGNTIYF.